This record covers a single T cell receptor (beta chain). This table comes from immunoSEQ multiplex PCR, and its TCRdb copy is limited to in-frame clones, with some not included. The sample has approximately 350,000 clones, around 92% seen once. This sample is part of a study of blood T cell repertoires in COVID-19. The trim removed 7 bases at V and 5 bases at J, leaving 7 bases unmatched. The CDR3 runs 13 residues. Per the germline V gene, CDR1 is SGHVS and CDR2 is FQNEAQ. Sequencing used peripheral blood. The receptor's source is a woman aged 25 to 39 with COVID-19, enrolled during active disease. This chain uses TRBV7-8 with TRBJ2-5; 7 bases fit TRBD1. CDR3 sequence: CASNEQGWETQYF. DNA for the CDR3: TGTGCCAGCAACGAACAGGGGTGGGAGACCCAGTACTTC.